This TCR beta chain originates from a study of blood T cell repertoires in COVID-19. Produced via immunoSEQ multiplex PCR; TCRdb's table is partial and in-frame only. The repertoire has 350,000 to 400,000 clones, approximately 90% of them found once; the top ten carry about 0.9%. J was trimmed by 5 bases and V by 2 bases; bases with no gene match: 6. CDR3 size: 15 residues. The germline V gene has CDR1 SNHLY and CDR2 FYNNEI. Sequenced: PBMCs or T cells enriched from blood (not recorded which). The chain uses TRBV2 and TRBJ1-1, with TRBD1 matching 9 bases. The source of this sequence is a woman between 40 and 50 years old who had been exposed to COVID-19. The CDR3: CASSELTGGSTEAFF. In nucleotides, the CDR3 is TGTGCCAGCAGTGAACTGACAGGGGGGTCGACTGAAGCTTTCTTT.